Each of the 11 T cell receptor beta chains below was sequenced from the same sample in a study of blood T cells in healthy people across ages. Alongside a J-beta primer mix, a sample-barcoded 5' primer served in a second PCR lasting roughly 6 to 11 cycles. TCRdb re-called the 5' RACE reads through MiXCR, storing one row per CDR3 protein. This table has about 1,400,000 distinct CDR3 sequences, around 59% appearing once. Sequencing was carried out using blood. The receptor set was obtained from a man aged 18 to 30 in good health.

V usage is TRBV14 and J usage is TRBJ2-7; TRBD1 is a possible D gene (6 bases). Matching the DNA end better, TRBJ2-5 makes the J call doubtful. Germline CDR1 SGHDN, CDR2 FVKESK. The CDR3 has 16 residues. The CDR3 sequence is CASSQEGYREQETQYF. As DNA, the CDR3 is TGTGCCAGCAGCCAAGAAGGTTACAGGGAACAAGAGACCCAGTACTTC.

The chain employs TRBV5-1 and TRBJ2-2; no definite D call. CDR1 SGHRS and CDR2 YFSETQ come from the germline V gene. The ends were cut back, 0 bases at V and 6 bases at J, with 6 bases in the middle. The CDR3 has 13 residues. The CDR3 reads CASSLEESGELFF. In DNA form, the CDR3 reads TGCGCCAGCAGCTTGGAGGAGTCCGGGGAGCTGTTTTTT.

The chain is built from TRBV3-1 and TRBJ2-1; 8 bases are shared with TRBD1. The V gene's germline CDR1 is LGHDT and CDR2 YNNKEL (reference sequence). The V and J ends lost 3 bases and 3 bases, in that order; junction bases with no gene match: 4. The CDR3 is 15 amino acids. This CDR3 is CASSQGQAYYNEQFF. CDR3 bases: TGTGCCAGCAGCCAGGGACAGGCGTACTACAATGAGCAGTTCTTC.

This clonotype was observed a few times. The chain links TRBV6-5 to TRBJ2-1, with D possibly TRBD2 on 7 matching bases. V lost 5 bases and J 3 bases, leaving 14 bases between the germline ends. There are 15 residues in the CDR3. Germline CDR1 is MNHEY and CDR2 is SVGAGI. The CDR3 sequence is CASSLQGRVYNEQFF. CDR3 DNA sequence: TGTGCCAGCAGTCTCCAGGGGAGGGTCTACAATGAGCAGTTCTTC.

In this sample, this clonotype turned up a few times. The genes are TRBV14 and TRBJ2-3, with TRBD1 matching 7 bases. Germline loops: CDR1 SGHDN, CDR2 FVKESK. This CDR3 has 15 residues. V dropped 2 bases and J dropped 0; count of bases not matched to a gene: 2. In DNA, the CDR3 is TGTGCCAGCAGCCAAAGGGACAGCAGCACAGATACGCAGTATTTT. It specifies CASSQRDSSTDTQYF.

V and J are TRBV10-3 and TRBJ1-6; D is unresolved. Trimming removed 0 bases at V and 0 bases at J, with 6 bases between. This CDR3 spans 16 amino acids. The germline gives CDR1 ENHRY, CDR2 SYGVKD. The CDR3 here is CAISESEGSYNSPLHF. The CDR3 DNA sequence: TGTGCCATCAGTGAGTCTGAAGGCTCCTATAATTCACCCCTCCACTTT.

The genes are TRBV28 and TRBJ2-7; D not certain. V lost 5 bases and J lost 2, with 13 bases in between. The CDR3 has 14 amino acids. CDR1 and CDR2 from the germline V gene are MDHEN and SYDVKM. CDR3 residues: CASSLPVGAYEQYF. CDR3 nucleotide sequence: TGTGCCAGCAGTCTCCCCGTAGGAGCCTACGAGCAGTACTTC. Supplemented by reference TRBV28 and TRBJ2-7, the full variable domain reads DVKVTQSSRYLVKRTGEKVFLECVQDMDHENMFWYRQDPGLGLRLIYFSYDVKMKEKGDIPEGYSVSREKKERFSLILESASTNQTSMYLCASSLPVGAYEQYFGPGTRLTVT.

The chain combines TRBV2 with TRBJ2-1, with TRBD2 as a possible D gene (6 bases). Germline CDR1 SNHLY, CDR2 FYNNEI. V was shortened by 4 bases and J by 2 bases, with 15 bases between the two germline ends. The CDR3 length is 16 residues. Here the CDR3 DNA reads TGTGCCAGCAGTGGAGTCGGGGGAGGAACCTACAATGAGCAGTTCTTC. This gives the protein CASSGVGGGTYNEQFF.

The chain couples TRBV20-1 to TRBJ1-2; D might be TRBD1 (5 bases). Germline V gives CDR1 DFQATT, CDR2 SNEGSKA (reference sequence). Trimming removed 3 bases at V and 4 bases at J, with 15 bases between. The CDR3 spans 14 residues. CDR3 bases: TGCAGTGCTAGCACAGGATTCGTTACCTATGGCTACACCTTC. Translating gives CSASTGFVTYGYTF.

J is TRBJ2-6 and V is TRBV6-6; D remains ambiguous. Trimming stripped 4 bases from V and 4 bases from J, with 8 bases between. The germline V gene encodes CDR1 MNHNY and CDR2 SVGAGI (reference sequence). The CDR3 has 14 amino acids. The CDR3 DNA reads as TGTGCCAGCAGTTCCAAAGGAGGGGCCAACGTCCTGACTTTC. Translation gives CASSSKGGANVLTF.

The chain has TRBV12-3 or TRBV12-4 and TRBJ2-6; 9 bases fit TRBD1. The length of the CDR3 is 18 residues. Germline trimming cut 2 bases from V and 2 bases from J; bases unmatched to any gene: 7. The CDR3 region is CASSLSLGTGTGANVLTF. The CDR3, as DNA: TGTGCCAGCAGTTTATCTCTCGGGACAGGGACTGGGGCCAACGTCCTGACTTTC.